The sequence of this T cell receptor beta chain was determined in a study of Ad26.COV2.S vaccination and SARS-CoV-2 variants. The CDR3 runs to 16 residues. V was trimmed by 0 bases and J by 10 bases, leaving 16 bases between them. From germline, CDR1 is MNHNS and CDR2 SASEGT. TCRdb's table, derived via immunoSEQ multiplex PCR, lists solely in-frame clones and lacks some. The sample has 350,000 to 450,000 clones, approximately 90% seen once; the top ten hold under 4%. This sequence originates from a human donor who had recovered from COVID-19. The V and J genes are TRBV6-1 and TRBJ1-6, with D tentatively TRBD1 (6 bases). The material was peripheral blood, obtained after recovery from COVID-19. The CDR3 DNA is TGTGCCAGCAGTGAAGCGGTTAGCAGGGGTGGGTCACCCCTCCACTTT. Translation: CASSEAVSRGGSPLHF.